This T cell receptor beta chain was captured in a study of T-cell memory formation after mild COVID-19. Each CDR3 protein is one row after TCRdb ran MiXCR on the 5' RACE reads. The table includes roughly 510,000 distinct CDR3 sequences, 17% detected once. This CDR3 comprises 16 residues. V lost 5 bases, J lost 9 bases, and 15 bases stayed unmatched. Germline CDR1 reads SGHVS; CDR2 reads FQNEAQ. The sequence derives from an adult woman who had mild COVID-19 (a few samples of this study predate the infection). Cell type and time point are not known. The chain is built from TRBV7-8 and TRBJ2-1; 8 bases align to TRBD2. Input material: PBMCs or a T cell subset sorted from them (not recorded which). CDR3 loop: CASSPPGAGEFGEQFF. CDR3 coding DNA: TGTGCCAGCAGCCCGCCTGGAGCGGGAGAGTTTGGTGAGCAGTTCTTC.